The clone carrying this TCR beta chain was detected many times. Its specificity is unknown. Specified time point: newly diagnosed GD, antithyroid drugs for less than 3 months. PBMC RNA was the source of the TCR library. Germline loops: CDR1 LNHDA, CDR2 SQIVND (reference sequence). V lost 3 bases and J lost 1; bases outside the gene matches: 1. The CDR3 spans 14 residues. Sequencing libraries for TCR beta were prepared with iRepertoire HTBI primers and Arm-PCR of CDR3 regions. MiXCR, run by TCRdb on the multiplex PCR reads, gives a single entry per CDR3 protein. The repertoire holds roughly 500,000 distinct CDR3 sequences, with about 13% as singletons. This entry belongs to a study of regulatory T cells in long-lasting Graves disease. At the level of the study: Graves' patients, newly diagnosed, had taken antithyroid drugs under 3 months. Whole-study findings and limits: Persistent disease preferred TRBV28, TRBJ1-2 and TRBJ2-5; new disease, TRBV20-1 and TRBJ2-1.

Another study also made use of these data, one on T cells in Graves' hyperthyroidism and ophthalmopathy. That work contributes: Stable hyperthyroidism was separated from ophthalmopathy by a model based on 13 V-J features.

This specimen consisted of peripheral blood mononuclear cells (PBMCs), obtained at new diagnosis, from a patient treated with antithyroid drugs. The clonotype originates from a man aged 25-45 years with Graves disease. V usage is TRBV19 and J usage is TRBJ1-1; TRBD1 matches at 8 bases. The CDR3 spells CASSIQGANTEAFF. CDR3 sequence (DNA): TGTGCCAGTAGTATTCAGGGGGCGAACACTGAAGCTTTCTTT.